One sample yielded the 17 T cell receptor beta chains listed below, sequenced in a study of T cell responses to AZD1222 COVID-19 vaccine. Here immunoSEQ multiplex PCR was the method, and the copy in TCRdb shows in-frame clones only, minus some. Of tens of thousands of clones detected, 70% to 90% appear once; the ten largest clones hold roughly 8%. The specimen comprised peripheral blood, sampled 28 days after the second AZD1222 dose. Receptors were obtained from an adult who received the AZD1222 COVID-19 vaccine.

V usage is TRBV5-1 and J usage is TRBJ1-1; D uncertain. This CDR3 comprises 14 residues. Germline loops: CDR1 SGHRS, CDR2 YFSETQ. The V end lost 1 base, the J end lost 4 bases, and 11 bases lay between the germline ends. DNA of the CDR3: TGCGCCAGCAGCTTGTATGGGAGTGGCACTGAAGCTTTCTTT. It specifies CASSLYGSGTEAFF.

CDR3 amino acids: CASSPPGTGLMNTEAFF. The DNA for the CDR3 is TGTGCCAGCAGCCCGCCGGGGACAGGTCTTATGAACACTGAAGCTTTCTTT. This sequence joins TRBV7-6 and TRBJ1-1; 8 nucleotides line up with TRBD1. CDR3 length: 17 amino acids. With 5 bases clipped from V and 0 bases from J, the junction kept 11 bases outside the gene matches. Germline V CDR1 and CDR2: SGHVS, FNYEAQ.

V is TRBV5-1 and J is TRBJ2-1; TRBD2 agrees at 7 bases. With 5 bases clipped from V and 5 bases from J, the junction kept 10 bases outside the gene matches. The germline CDR1 and CDR2 sequences are SGHRS and YFSETQ. The CDR3 loop spans 15 amino acids. The CDR3 reads CASSPAAGLNNEQFF. For the CDR3, the DNA is TGCGCCAGCAGTCCGGCAGCGGGGTTAAACAATGAGCAGTTCTTC. Full variable domain (outside the CDR3, taken from reference TRBV5-1 and TRBJ2-1): KAGVTQTPRYLIKTRGQQVTLSCSPISGHRSVSWYQQTPGQGLQFLFEYFSETQRNKGNFPGRFSGRQFSNSRSEMNVSTLELGDSALYLCASSPAAGLNNEQFFGPGTRLTVL.

The chain couples TRBV7-2 to TRBJ1-6; D is perhaps TRBD1 (5 bases). This CDR3 has 16 residues. Germline loops: CDR1 SGHTA, CDR2 FQGNSA. The V gene lost 0 bases and the J gene lost 8 bases, with 14 bases spanning the gap. Here the CDR3 reads CASSLALSGRDSPLHF. The CDR3 DNA reads TGTGCCAGCAGCTTAGCGTTATCGGGACGGGATTCACCCCTCCACTTT.

CDR3 amino acids: CASSLSLAGGTQETQYF. The CDR3 DNA is TGTGCCAGCAGTTTATCCCTAGCGGGAGGGACCCAAGAGACCCAGTACTTC. This rearrangement joins TRBV28 to TRBJ2-5; 12 bases are a match to TRBD2. The CDR3 has 17 residues. Looked up from germline, CDR1 is MDHEN and CDR2 is SYDVKM. Trimming at V came to 1 base and at J to 1 base, leaving 4 bases not matched to a gene.

The gene calls are TRBV6-5 and TRBJ1-2, with 10 bases identical to TRBD1. The CDR3 totals 15 residues. Germline V gene data show CDR1 as MNHEY and CDR2 as SVGAGI. Losses at the gene ends were 6 bases for V and 4 bases for J; bases not matched to a gene: 8. In DNA form, the CDR3 reads TGTGCCAGCAGCCCCGGACAGGGGGAATCCTATGGCTACACCTTC. Its protein product is CASSPGQGESYGYTF.

The J gene is TRBJ2-5, the V gene TRBV2; D possibly corresponds to TRBD2 (7 bases). Germline V gene lookup returns CDR1 SNHLY and CDR2 FYNNEI. The length of the CDR3 is 13 residues. Trimming shortened V by 6 bases and J by 4 bases, and 12 bases separated the two germline ends. As DNA, the CDR3 is TGTGCCAGCAGGCAGGGAGGGGGAGAGACCCAGTACTTC. This sequence encodes CASRQGGGETQYF.

The CDR3 DNA sequence: TGCGCCAGCAGGTCACCGGTTCTGAACACTGAAGCTTTCTTT. Its translation: CASRSPVLNTEAFF. This chain joins TRBV5-1 and TRBJ1-1; D not resolved. The CDR3 length is 14 residues. Germline lookup yields CDR1 SGHRS and CDR2 YFSETQ. Trimming removed 5 bases from V and 0 bases from J, with 11 bases in between.

This sequence joins TRBV3-1 (or the pseudogene TRBV3-2) and TRBJ2-2; D is undetermined. The CDR3 extends over 15 amino acids. Germline lookup yields CDR1 LGHDT and CDR2 YNNKEL (reference sequence). V was clipped by 7 bases and J by 4 bases, with 16 bases between them. Written as DNA, the CDR3 is TGTGCCAGCACCGCCAATATCGGGTTCACCGGGGAGCTGTTTTTT. This translates into CASTANIGFTGELFF.

The chain is built from TRBV3-1 (or the pseudogene TRBV3-2) and TRBJ1-1; D remains ambiguous. This CDR3 region has 15 residues. V gave up 3 bases and J gave up 1 base, with 12 bases separating them. Looked up from germline, CDR1 is LGHDT and CDR2 is YNNKEL (reference sequence). The CDR3 spells CASSQGREKNTEAFF. The CDR3 bases are TGTGCCAGCAGCCAGGGAAGGGAGAAGAACACTGAAGCTTTCTTT.

V usage is TRBV19 and J usage is TRBJ1-5; a weak D match, TRBD1 (5 bases). The CDR3 consists of 15 residues. Germline V gene data show CDR1 as LNHDA and CDR2 as SQIVND (reference sequence). The ends were cut back, 7 bases at V and 7 bases at J, with 20 bases in the middle. The CDR3 reads CASTPLEGKKQPQHF. The CDR3 bases are TGTGCCAGTACCCCCCTGGAGGGGAAAAAGCAGCCCCAGCATTTT.

The chain combines TRBV7-8 with TRBJ1-5, with 7 bases that match TRBD1. The CDR3 length is 16 residues. J gave up 0 bases and V 3 bases, and 5 bases lay outside the gene matches. CDR1 is SGHVS and CDR2 is FQNEAQ in the germline V gene. The CDR3 DNA reads as TGTGCCAGCAGCTTTCAAGGGGGCTATAGCAATCAGCCCCAGCATTTT. As protein: CASSFQGGYSNQPQHF.

This clone appeared once. This chain connects TRBV9 to TRBJ1-1; no firm D call. The CDR3 extends over 13 amino acids. Germline V gene sequence: CDR1 SGDLS, CDR2 YYNGEE. Trimming removed 1 base at V and 4 bases at J, with 8 bases between. The CDR3 bases are TGTGCCAGCAGCGTAACGTCGGGCACTGAAGCTTTCTTT. Translating gives CASSVTSGTEAFF.

This clone was seen only a few times. The chain uses TRBV11-3 and TRBJ2-2; TRBD1 aligns across 8 bases. The germline V gene has CDR1 SGHNT and CDR2 YENEEA. After removal of 5 bases from V and 3 bases from J, the junction contained 5 bases not matched to a gene. This CDR3 has 15 amino acids. CDR3 amino acids: CASSAQTGDTGELFF. In DNA, the CDR3 is TGTGCCAGCAGCGCGCAGACAGGGGACACCGGGGAGCTGTTTTTT.

The table lists this clone with a few counts. The chain employs TRBV27 and TRBJ1-2, with 7 bases identical to TRBD1. Unmatched junction bases numbered 8, after V lost 2 bases and J lost 8 bases. The germline V gene encodes CDR1 MNHEY and CDR2 SMNVEV (reference sequence). The CDR3 extends over 14 amino acids. In DNA form, the CDR3 reads TGTGCCAGCAGTTTAGGGGGCCCCAGGGGGGGCTACACCTTC. The encoded protein is CASSLGGPRGGYTF.

This sequence joins TRBV10-3 and TRBJ2-7; D uncertain. CDR3 length equals 15 residues. From germline, CDR1 is ENHRY and CDR2 SYGVKD. The ends were cut back, 0 bases at V and 3 bases at J, with 12 bases in the middle. The CDR3 DNA is TGTGCCATCAGTGAGTCGGGTTCCGGGTACTACGAGCAGTACTTC. This codes for CAISESGSGYYEQYF.

The chain couples TRBV27 to TRBJ2-1; the D is unclear. The germline CDR1 and CDR2 sequences are MNHEY and SMNVEV (reference sequence). V lost 8 bases, J lost 6 bases, and 17 bases lay in between. This CDR3 comprises 14 residues. The CDR3 DNA follows: TGTGCCAGCGCCGAGCAGAGACCCACCAATGAGCAGTTCTTC. This sequence encodes CASAEQRPTNEQFF.